What follows is one TCR beta chain and its context. The data were taken from a study of CD8 T cells in Susac syndrome. Random hexamers were used to reverse transcribe about 0.5 to 1 ug of RNA. TCRdb re-called the immunoSEQ multiplex PCR reads through MiXCR, storing one row per CDR3 protein. The table has 120,000 or so distinct CDR3 sequences, 90% to 95% seen once. This CDR3 is 17 amino acids long. Germline V gives CDR1 SGHRS, CDR2 YFSETQ. Trimming removed 0 bases from V and 7 bases from J; junction bases left unmatched: 13. It was treatment-naive patients with stable or active relapsing-remitting disease who made up the multiple sclerosis controls.

The specimen was CD4+ T cells from PBMCs. This TCR was recovered from a human donor with multiple sclerosis. J is TRBJ2-1 and V is TRBV5-1, with 7 positions matching TRBD1. The CDR3 DNA reads as TGCGCCAGCAGCTTGGGGGGACAGCCTCAGGGAAGGAATGAGCAGTTCTTC. Translating it yields CASSLGGQPQGRNEQFF.